This T cell receptor beta chain was observed in a study of shared clonotypes between healthy human individuals. Study conclusions and caveats: Sequencing depth was a factor that was expected to affect clonotype sharing among donors.

The authors' processing: ImmunoSEQ gave junction-only sequences without quality scores, so filtering differed. Data came from immunoSEQ multiplex PCR; TCRdb stores just in-frame clones and leaves some out. The V and J calls and clone size were taken over from that table, and D and trimming were inferred from the DNA. The profile shows around 2.1 million clones, more than 90% of them singletons. Notes on this clone: Its antigen remains unknown.

This CDR3 comprises 17 residues. The germline V gene has CDR1 SGHTA and CDR2 FQGNSA. V gave up 0 bases and J gave up 2 bases, with 16 bases separating them. Sequencing was done on a sample of naive CD4+ T cells sorted from blood. Subset in this sample: CD45RA+ positively selected. The receptor was derived from a man aged 18 to 30 in good health. The V gene is TRBV7-2, the J gene TRBJ2-5; D possibly corresponds to TRBD1 (6 bases). CDR3 nucleotide sequence: TGTGCCAGCAGCTTAGCCCCGGGACAAGGTCGACAAGAGACCCAGTACTTC. Translation gives CASSLAPGQGRQETQYF.